This T cell receptor (beta chain) was profiled in a study of tumor and adjacent non-tumor tissue in lung cancer. Study-wide points: Significantly higher TCR diversity was found in tumor than normal lung. Higher tumor TCR diversity was associated with shorter survival.

Germline-derived CDR1 and CDR2 are SGHAT and FQNNGV. The CDR3 extends over 15 amino acids. A note on this clonotype: Antigen: not known. At one end the junction does not follow the germline gene, possibly because of a read error.

No cell sorting was done before RNA was extracted from the tissue. The normal lung tissue was taken more than 3 cm from the tumor edge. TCRbeta libraries were built with three rounds of nested PCR, modified from ARM-PCR. TCRdb re-derived calls from the multiplex PCR reads in MiXCR, one entry per CDR3 protein. Of 90,000 to 100,000 distinct CDR3 sequences in the sample, less than 85% are singletons; the top ten hold roughly 29%. The chain uses TRBV11-2 and TRBJ1-1, with D possibly TRBD1 on 5 matching bases. Sequenced input: distant non-tumor lung tissue. This TCR derives from a man aged 60-69 years with small cell lung cancer. In DNA, the CDR3 is TGTGCCAGCAACTTAGTGACCGGGGGTGACGTTGAAGCTTTCTTT. This codes for CASNLVTGGDVEAFF.